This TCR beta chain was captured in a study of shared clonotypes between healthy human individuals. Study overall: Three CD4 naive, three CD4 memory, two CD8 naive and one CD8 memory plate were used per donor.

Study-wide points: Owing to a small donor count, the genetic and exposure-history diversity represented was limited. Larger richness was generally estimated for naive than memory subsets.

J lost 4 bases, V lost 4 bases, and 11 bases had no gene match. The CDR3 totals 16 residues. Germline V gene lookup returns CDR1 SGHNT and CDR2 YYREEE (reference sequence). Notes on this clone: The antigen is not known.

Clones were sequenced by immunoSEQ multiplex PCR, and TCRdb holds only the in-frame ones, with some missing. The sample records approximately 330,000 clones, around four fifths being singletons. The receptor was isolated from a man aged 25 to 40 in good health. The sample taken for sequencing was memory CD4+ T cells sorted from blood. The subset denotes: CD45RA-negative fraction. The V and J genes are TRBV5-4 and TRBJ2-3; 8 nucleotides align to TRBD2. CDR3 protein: CASSGPRSGSADTQYF. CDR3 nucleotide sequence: TGTGCCAGCAGCGGGCCGAGGAGCGGGAGTGCAGATACGCAGTATTTT. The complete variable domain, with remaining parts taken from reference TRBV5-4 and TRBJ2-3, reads ETGVTQSPTHLIKTRGQQVTLRCSSQSGHNTVSWYQQALGQGPQFIFQYYREEENGRGNFPPRFSGLQFPNYSSELNVNALELDDSALYLCASSGPRSGSADTQYFGPGTRLTVL.